Presented here are 27 T cell receptor beta chains from one specimen sequenced in a study of graft-versus-host responses after intestinal transplantation. Their specific antigens are unknown. Method: immunoSEQ multiplex PCR; TCRdb's copy keeps in-frame clones and lacks some. The sample yields roughly 120,000 clones, 85% to 95% seen once. The sample here was unstimulated CD8+ T cells sorted from spleen or lymph node cells, taken before intestinal transplant. The receptors shown here come from a human donor who received an intestinal transplant.

This rearrangement joins TRBV5-6 to TRBJ2-2; TRBD1 matches at 8 bases. V shed 5 bases and J 5 bases; nucleotides not matched to a gene: 8. The CDR3 contains 15 residues. CDR1 and CDR2 (germline): SGHDT, YYEEEE. The CDR3 coding sequence is TGTGCCAGCAGGCTGGACAGGGAAGCGACCGGGGAGCTGTTTTTT. This encodes CASRLDREATGELFF.

V gene TRBV6-5 combines with J gene TRBJ1-1; no clear D. The CDR3 consists of 15 residues. The V and J ends lost 0 bases and 2 bases respectively, with 10 bases between them. Germline lookup yields CDR1 MNHEY and CDR2 SVGAGI. CDR3 region: CASSYSGSLNTEAFF. Written as DNA, the CDR3 is TGTGCCAGCAGTTACTCGGGCAGTCTAAACACTGAAGCTTTCTTT.

The J gene is TRBJ1-2, the V gene TRBV27; D is ambiguous. This CDR3 is built from 15 residues. Germline lookup yields CDR1 MNHEY and CDR2 SMNVEV (reference sequence). Trimming pared 2 bases from V and 6 bases from J, leaving 16 bases between. The CDR3 here is CASSLRMHESNGYTF. The DNA of the CDR3 is TGTGCCAGCAGTTTACGGATGCACGAATCCAATGGCTACACCTTC.

This clone has only a few counts. V and J are TRBV19 and TRBJ2-1; 7 bases agree with TRBD2. The CDR3 loop spans 14 amino acids. Per germline, CDR1 LNHDA and CDR2 SQIVND (reference sequence). With V trimmed by 5 bases and J by 4 bases, 5 bases remained unmatched. The CDR3 here is CASSLAAQYNEQFF. The CDR3 DNA reads as TGTGCCAGTAGTCTAGCGGCTCAATACAATGAGCAGTTCTTC.

V and J are TRBV30 and TRBJ1-5; no definite D call. The ends were cut back, 0 bases at V and 0 bases at J, with 12 bases in the middle. The CDR3 spans 16 residues. Germline CDR1 GTSNPN, CDR2 SVGIG (reference sequence). In DNA form, the CDR3 reads TGTGCCTGGAGTGTACGGGGATTTTATAGCAATCAGCCCCAGCATTTT. It translates to CAWSVRGFYSNQPQHF.

The chain has TRBV14 and TRBJ2-5, with D perhaps TRBD1 (5 bases). Germline V gene data show CDR1 as SGHDN and CDR2 as FVKESK. The CDR3 spans 15 residues. V lost 4 bases, J lost 5 bases, and 17 bases lay in between. CDR3 sequence reads: CASSLTPSPGETQYF. CDR3 DNA sequence: TGTGCCAGCAGCCTCACGCCCTCACCAGGGGAGACCCAGTACTTC.

The V and J genes are TRBV27 and TRBJ2-7, with no clear D. The CDR3 length is 15 residues. V was clipped by 1 base and J by 1 base, with 11 bases between them. From germline, CDR1 is MNHEY and CDR2 SMNVEV (reference sequence). The DNA of the CDR3 is TGTGCCAGCAGTTTATTCCCAAGGGCGTCCTACGAGCAGTACTTC. Encoded protein: CASSLFPRASYEQYF.

The chain is built from TRBV6-1 and TRBJ2-7, with a weak D call TRBD1 (5 bases). V was trimmed by 4 bases and J by 2 bases, leaving 9 bases between them. Germline-derived CDR1 and CDR2 are MNHNS and SASEGT. The CDR3 sequence is 13 residues long. The chain's CDR3 is CASSVFRAYEQYF. The CDR3 region has the DNA TGTGCCAGCAGTGTTTTCAGGGCCTACGAGCAGTACTTC.

This clone was seen a single time. The chain has TRBV9 and TRBJ2-1; 13 bases are shared with TRBD2. The trim removed 3 bases at V and 6 bases at J, leaving 9 bases unmatched. Germline CDR1 is SGDLS and CDR2 is YYNGEE. CDR3 length: 17 residues. The CDR3 protein is CASSAGTSGIGGNEQFF. The CDR3, as DNA: TGTGCCAGCAGCGCCGGGACTAGCGGGATAGGAGGCAATGAGCAGTTCTTC.

The chain is built from TRBV19 and TRBJ1-1; D is unclear. The V gene's germline CDR1 is LNHDA and CDR2 SQIVND (reference sequence). This CDR3 region has 13 residues. Deletions cut 9 bases from V and 1 base from J, with 12 bases between. In nucleotides, the CDR3 is TGTGCCAGCCCCGGGGAAGGGAACACTGAAGCTTTCTTT. Protein product: CASPGEGNTEAFF.

This clone occurred once. CDR3: CASSYTGNEQFF. The CDR3, as DNA: TGTGCCAGCAGTTACACAGGGAATGAGCAGTTCTTC. The chain employs TRBV27 and TRBJ2-1, with D tentatively TRBD1 (6 bases). This CDR3 contains 12 residues. Per the germline V gene, CDR1 is MNHEY and CDR2 is SMNVEV (reference sequence). Deletions cut 4 bases from V and 7 bases from J, with 8 bases between.

The CDR3 reads CASSSDRVVDGYTF. Here the CDR3 DNA reads TGTGCCAGCAGTTCGGACAGGGTGGTAGATGGCTACACCTTC. The chain uses TRBV28 and TRBJ1-2; 8 bases align to TRBD1. CDR1 and CDR2 from the germline V gene are MDHEN and SYDVKM. Germline trimming cut 4 bases from V and 6 bases from J; bases unmatched to any gene: 7. The CDR3 loop spans 14 amino acids.

This chain uses TRBV6-5 with TRBJ2-7; 8 bases align to TRBD1. The trim removed 6 bases at V and 3 bases at J, leaving 7 bases unmatched. The CDR3 totals 14 residues. The germline CDR1 and CDR2 sequences are MNHEY and SVGAGI. The CDR3 nucleotides read TGTGCCAGCAGCCCCGGGACAGGCTTCTACGAGCAGTACTTC. It is translated as CASSPGTGFYEQYF.

This sequence joins TRBV11-2 and TRBJ2-7, with TRBD2 identical over 8 bases. The length of the CDR3 is 17 residues. CDR1 and CDR2 from the germline V gene are SGHAT and FQNNGV. V gave up 5 bases and J gave up 0 bases; unmatched junction bases: 12. CDR3 loop: CASSPAPGLEGSYEQYF. The CDR3 DNA reads as TGTGCCAGCAGCCCCGCTCCGGGACTAGAGGGCTCCTACGAGCAGTACTTC.

V usage is TRBV7-9 and J usage is TRBJ2-5; a weak D match, TRBD2 (5 bases). The CDR3 has 14 amino acids. Per germline, CDR1 SEHNR and CDR2 FQNEAQ (reference sequence). V lost 5 bases and J 5 bases, leaving 15 bases between the germline ends. CDR3 nucleotide sequence: TGTGCCAGCAGCGAAGCGAGGGAGCGGGAGACCCAGTACTTC. This codes for CASSEARERETQYF.

The J gene is TRBJ1-5, the V gene TRBV4-1; D gene unclear. This CDR3 contains 13 residues. The V gene lost 4 bases and the J gene lost 5 bases, with 9 bases spanning the gap. The germline V gene encodes CDR1 MGHRA and CDR2 YSYEKL. CDR3 protein: CASSLASDQPQHF. In DNA, the CDR3 is TGCGCCAGCAGCCTCGCGTCAGATCAGCCCCAGCATTTT.

Only one count was recorded for this clone. J is TRBJ2-7 and V is TRBV7-8; TRBD2 aligns across 8 bases. This CDR3 is built from 15 residues. With 5 bases clipped from V and 2 bases from J, the junction kept 8 bases outside the gene matches. Germline loops: CDR1 SGHVS, CDR2 FQNEAQ. The CDR3 bases are TGTGCCAGCAGCCAGGGACTAGTGGGGACCTACGAGCAGTACTTC. It codes for CASSQGLVGTYEQYF.

This clone was seen only once. The chain is built from TRBV9 and TRBJ1-5; D is unclear. This CDR3 spans 13 amino acids. The germline CDR1 and CDR2 sequences are SGDLS and YYNGEE. V lost 3 bases to trimming and J lost 4 bases, with 8 bases between them. The DNA of the CDR3 is TGTGCCAGCAGCGGGGGAGGGAATCAGCCCCAGCATTTT. Amino acid sequence: CASSGGGNQPQHF.

The chain joins TRBV7-9 to TRBJ2-7; D not certain. The CDR3 sequence is 13 residues long. In germline, CDR1 is SEHNR, CDR2 FQNEAQ (reference sequence). Trimming left V 0 bases short and J 2 bases short, with 5 bases between. CDR3 region: CASSLAIPYEQYF. The CDR3 DNA reads as TGTGCCAGCAGCTTAGCCATTCCCTACGAGCAGTACTTC.

The V and J genes are TRBV11-3 and TRBJ2-7; TRBD2 aligns across 7 bases. Trimming cost V 5 bases and J 6 bases; bases outside gene matches: 16. The CDR3 length is 16 residues. From germline, CDR1 is SGHNT and CDR2 YENEEA. CDR3 sequence (DNA): TGTGCCAGCAGCCCCGGCTGGGGGGGAGGGCCCGGCGAGCAGTACTTC. Translated, it gives CASSPGWGGGPGEQYF.

The CDR3, as DNA: TGTGCCAGCAGCGGGACTAGCGGGAGAAATGAGCAGTTCTTC. It encodes CASSGTSGRNEQFF. This chain joins TRBV9 and TRBJ2-1; 13 nucleotides match TRBD2. Per the germline V gene, CDR1 is SGDLS and CDR2 is YYNGEE. The CDR3 runs to 14 residues. With V trimmed by 3 bases and J by 7 bases, 1 base remained unmatched.

The chain employs TRBV15 and TRBJ2-1; 13 nucleotides line up with TRBD2. The junction had 12 bases not matched to a gene; V was cut back by 4 bases and J by 0 bases. This CDR3 has 20 residues. Germline V gene sequence: CDR1 LNHNV, CDR2 YYDKDF (reference sequence). The chain's CDR3 is CATSTTTSGRIQSSYNEQFF. CDR3 sequence (DNA): TGTGCCACCAGCACAACGACTAGCGGGAGGATCCAGAGCTCCTACAATGAGCAGTTCTTC.

J is TRBJ2-7 and V is TRBV4-1; TRBD1 matches 9 bases. There are 16 residues in the CDR3. Unmatched junction bases numbered 6, after V lost 0 bases and J lost 3 bases. Germline V gene sequence: CDR1 MGHRA, CDR2 YSYEKL. CDR3 coding DNA: TGCGCCAGCAGCCAAGATCCCGGGACAGGGAGCTACGAGCAGTACTTC. This codes for CASSQDPGTGSYEQYF.

This clone was counted only a few times. DNA for the CDR3: TGTGCCAGCAGCTGGGGCTCTCTCACCGGGGAGCTGTTTTTT. This encodes CASSWGSLTGELFF. The chain has TRBV5-8 and TRBJ2-2, with D possibly matching TRBD1 (5 bases). CDR1 is SGHTS and CDR2 is YDEGEE in the germline V gene. Trimming shortened V by 3 bases and J by 4 bases, and 10 bases separated the two germline ends. The CDR3 totals 14 residues.

The chain joins TRBV7-2 to TRBJ2-7, with TRBD1 as a possible D gene (5 bases). From germline, CDR1 is SGHTA and CDR2 FQGNSA. The germline V and J ends were trimmed by 5 bases and 3 bases, with 20 bases remaining between them. The CDR3 covers 16 residues. The CDR3 region has the DNA TGTGCCAGCAGCCTAGTACTCGACAGAAATCTCTACGAGCAGTACTTC. It encodes CASSLVLDRNLYEQYF.

The chain employs TRBV19 and TRBJ2-1; 9 nucleotides align to TRBD2. Germline V gene sequence: CDR1 LNHDA, CDR2 SQIVND (reference sequence). Trimming removed 8 bases from V and 10 bases from J; junction bases left unmatched: 9. CDR3 length: 13 residues. CDR3 DNA sequence: TGTGCCAGTGGTAAGGGACTAGCATCCGAGCAGTTCTTC. Translating it yields CASGKGLASEQFF.

The CDR3 loop is CASSLLREQGNEQFF. CDR3 DNA sequence: TGTGCCAGCAGTCTACTGCGGGAGCAAGGAAATGAGCAGTTCTTC. The chain is built from TRBV6-5 and TRBJ2-1; TRBD2 agrees at 7 bases. With 5 bases clipped from V and 7 bases from J, the junction kept 11 bases outside the gene matches. Germline V gene lookup returns CDR1 MNHEY and CDR2 SVGAGI. The CDR3 length is 15 residues.